This T cell receptor beta chain was found in a study of shared clonotypes between healthy human individuals. Some clones are missing from TCRdb's copy, which holds only in-frame ones; the method was immunoSEQ multiplex PCR. The table has roughly 2.2 million clones, 90% to 95% seen once. Germline V gene lookup returns CDR1 SGHDT and CDR2 YYEEEE. V trimming: 1 base; J trimming: 4 bases; junction bases outside the gene matches: 4. This CDR3 is built from 15 residues. The chain is built from TRBV5-6 and TRBJ1-5; 8 bases are shared with TRBD1. The sequence was obtained from a man between 18 and 29 years old in good health. Some clones in this sample may be carry-over from other donors' samples. The sample comprised naive CD4+ T cells from PBMCs. The subset here: CD45RA+ positively selected. Written as DNA, the CDR3 is TGTGCCAGCAGCTTGTGGGGGACAGGTAATCAGCCCCAGCATTTT. This sequence encodes CASSLWGTGNQPQHF.